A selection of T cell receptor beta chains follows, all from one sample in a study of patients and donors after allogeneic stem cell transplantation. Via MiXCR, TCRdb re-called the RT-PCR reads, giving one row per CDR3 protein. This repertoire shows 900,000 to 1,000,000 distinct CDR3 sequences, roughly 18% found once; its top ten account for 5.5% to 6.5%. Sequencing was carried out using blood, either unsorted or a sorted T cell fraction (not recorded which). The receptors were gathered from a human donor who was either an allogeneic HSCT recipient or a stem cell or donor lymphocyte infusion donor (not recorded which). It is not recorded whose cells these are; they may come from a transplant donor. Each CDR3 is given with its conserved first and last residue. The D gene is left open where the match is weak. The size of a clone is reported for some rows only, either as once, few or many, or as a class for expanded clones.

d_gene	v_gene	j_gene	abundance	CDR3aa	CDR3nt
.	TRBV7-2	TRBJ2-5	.	CASSWGDLRGGETQYF	TGTGCCAGCAGCTGGGGGGACCTAAGGGGTGGAGAGACCCAGTACTTC
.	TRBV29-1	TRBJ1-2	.	CSVEERVGGYTF	TGCAGCGTTGAAGAAAGGGTTGGAGGCTACACCTTC
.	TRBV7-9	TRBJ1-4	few	CASSSGFSTNEKLFF	TGTGCCAGCAGCTCCGGATTTTCAACTAATGAAAAACTGTTTTTT
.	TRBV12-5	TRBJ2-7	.	CASGLSDSRSYEQYF	TGTGCTAGTGGTTTGTCTGACAGCCGGAGCTACGAGCAGTACTTC
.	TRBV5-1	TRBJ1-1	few	CASSLVGETTEAFF	TGCGCCAGCAGCTTGGTCGGGGAGACTACTGAAGCTTTCTTT
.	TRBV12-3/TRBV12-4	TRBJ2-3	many	CASSLPDTPNTDTQYF	TGTGCCAGCAGTTTACCCGACACCCCCAACACAGATACGCAGTATTTT
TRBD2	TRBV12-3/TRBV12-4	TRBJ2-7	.	CASSARRTSGRFHEQYF	TGTGCCAGCAGCGCTAGGAGGACTAGCGGGAGATTCCACGAGCAGTACTTC
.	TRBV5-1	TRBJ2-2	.	CASSFSGPGTGELFF	TGCGCCAGCAGCTTTAGCGGCCCGGGCACCGGGGAGCTGTTTTTT
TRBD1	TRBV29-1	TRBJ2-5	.	CSVEVYRDRYQETQYF	TGCAGCGTTGAAGTTTACCGGGACAGATACCAAGAGACCCAGTACTTC
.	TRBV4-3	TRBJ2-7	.	CASSRSTAAYEQYF	TGCGCCAGCAGCCGTTCTACGGCAGCCTACGAGCAGTACTTC
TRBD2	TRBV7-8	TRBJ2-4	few	CASSLGGGSKNIQYF	TGTGCCAGCAGCTTAGGGGGGGGGTCAAAGAACATTCAGTACTTC
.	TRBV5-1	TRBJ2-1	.	CASRDGRPYNEQFF	TGCGCCAGCAGGGACGGAAGACCGTACAATGAGCAGTTCTTC
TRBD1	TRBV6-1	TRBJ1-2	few	CASSVTGTGGIGYGYTF	TGTGCCAGCAGTGTAACCGGGACAGGGGGCATCGGCTATGGCTACACCTTC
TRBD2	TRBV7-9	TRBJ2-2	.	CASSSRLAGAGGELFF	TGTGCCAGCAGCTCGAGACTAGCGGGAGCGGGCGGGGAGCTGTTTTTT
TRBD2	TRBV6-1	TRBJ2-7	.	CASSPGLGHSYEQYF	TGTGCCAGCAGTCCTGGACTAGGTCACTCCTACGAGCAGTACTTC
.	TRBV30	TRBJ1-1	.	CAWSSQGTTEAFF	TGTGCCTGGAGTAGTCAGGGAACGACTGAAGCTTTCTTT
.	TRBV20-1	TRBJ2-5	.	CSAPLGASRETQYF	TGCAGTGCTCCCCTGGGCGCTTCGAGGGAGACCCAGTACTTC
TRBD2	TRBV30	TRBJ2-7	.	CATDGLAGGGGEQYF	TGTGCCACCGACGGACTAGCGGGAGGCGGGGGAGAGCAGTACTTC
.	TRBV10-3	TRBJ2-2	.	CALLGVTGELFF	TGTGCCCTCCTAGGAGTAACCGGGGAGCTGTTTTTT
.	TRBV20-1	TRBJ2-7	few	CSARSTGYEQYF	TGCAGTGCTAGATCTACGGGCTACGAGCAGTACTTC
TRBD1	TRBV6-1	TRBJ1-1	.	CASSKQRTGANTEAFF	TGTGCCAGCAGCAAACAACGGACAGGGGCGAACACTGAAGCTTTCTTT
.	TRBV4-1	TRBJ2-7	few	CASSQDVGASKGEQYF	TGCGCCAGCAGCCAAGATGTAGGGGCGTCTAAGGGCGAGCAGTACTTC
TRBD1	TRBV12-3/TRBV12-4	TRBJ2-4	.	CASSSAGTGNIQYF	TGTGCCAGCAGTTCTGCCGGGACAGGGAACATTCAGTACTTC
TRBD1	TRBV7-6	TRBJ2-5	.	CASSLMRTGSPETQYF	TGTGCCAGCAGCTTAATGCGGACAGGCTCACCGGAGACCCAGTACTTC
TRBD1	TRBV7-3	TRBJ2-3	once	CASSQRQGGMDTQYF	TGTGCCAGCAGCCAGCGACAGGGGGGGATGGATACGCAATATTTT